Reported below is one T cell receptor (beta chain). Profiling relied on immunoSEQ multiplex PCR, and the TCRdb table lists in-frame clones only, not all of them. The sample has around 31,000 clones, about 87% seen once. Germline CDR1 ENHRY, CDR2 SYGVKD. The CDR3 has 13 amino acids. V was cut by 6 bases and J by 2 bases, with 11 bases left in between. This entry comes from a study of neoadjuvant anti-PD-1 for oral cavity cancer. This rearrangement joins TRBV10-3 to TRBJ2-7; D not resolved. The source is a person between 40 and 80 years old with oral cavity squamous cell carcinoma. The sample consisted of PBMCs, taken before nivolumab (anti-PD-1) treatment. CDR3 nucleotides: TGTGCCATCAGCACCTCATATACCTACGAGCAGTACTTC. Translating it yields CAISTSYTYEQYF.